The clone carrying this T cell receptor beta chain was seen many times. Its target is not known. This CDR3 is built from 15 residues. Germline-derived CDR1 and CDR2 are SGHTA and FQGTGA. V was trimmed by 7 bases and J by 8 bases, leaving 22 bases between them. 5'RACE primed at constant segments yielded TCR alpha and TCR beta cDNA libraries bearing sample barcodes and UMIs. TCRdb redid the calling of the 5' RACE reads with MiXCR, one entry per CDR3 protein. Among around 220,000 distinct CDR3 sequences listed, 16% were seen once. The record originates from a study of T-cell memory formation after mild COVID-19. Whole-study results and caveats: Contracting CD4+ clones were located mainly in CM and EM, and CD8+ clones in EMRA.

The chain combines TRBV7-3 with TRBJ2-3; tentative D call: TRBD2 (5 bases). This TCR was recovered from a man between 18 and 29 years old who had mild COVID-19 (a few samples of this study predate the infection). Cell type and time point are not known. The material sequenced was PBMCs or a T cell subset sorted from them (not recorded which). Written as DNA, the CDR3 is TGTGCCAGCATTCCATTCGGACTGTCCCCCATTACGCAGTATTTT. As protein: CASIPFGLSPITQYF.